These 3 T cell receptor beta chains originate from one sample sequenced in a study of spatial heterogeneity in lung cancer. Time point here: sample taken at primary tumor resection. Each CDR3 protein is one row after TCRdb ran MiXCR on the 5' RACE reads. Of more than 2,500 distinct CDR3 sequences listed, around 8.5% are singletons. The specimen comprised normal lung tissue next to the tumor, sampled at surgery. The receptors were gathered from a female donor with early-stage non-small cell lung cancer.

This clonotype occurred a few times. J is TRBJ1-5 and V is TRBV30; maybe TRBD1 (6 bases). Per the germline V gene, CDR1 is GTSNPN and CDR2 is SVGIG (reference sequence). The CDR3 covers 13 residues. The germline V and J ends were trimmed by 2 bases and 7 bases, with 12 bases remaining between them. CDR3 DNA: TGTGCCTGGAGTCAGGGGAGTAGGCAGCCCCAGCATTTT. This encodes CAWSQGSRQPQHF.

By proportion, this clonotype is medium-sized. The chain carries TRBV28 and TRBJ1-1; 7 nucleotides match TRBD1. CDR3 length equals 14 residues. Germline CDR1 and CDR2: MDHEN and SYDVKM. The V segment lost 3 bases and the J segment 5 bases; nucleotides outside the gene matches: 6. The CDR3 here is CASSFRARGTEAFF. The DNA of the CDR3 is TGTGCCAGCAGTTTCAGGGCCAGGGGGACTGAAGCTTTCTTT.

Relative to its sample, this clonotype is large. The genes are TRBV6-2 or TRBV6-3 and TRBJ2-5; D remains unclear. From germline, CDR1 is MNHEY and CDR2 SVGEGT. Deletions cut 2 bases from V and 5 bases from J, with 3 bases between. This CDR3 region has 11 residues. CDR3 residues: CASSYGETQYF. As DNA, the CDR3 is TGTGCCAGCAGTTACGGTGAGACCCAGTACTTC.